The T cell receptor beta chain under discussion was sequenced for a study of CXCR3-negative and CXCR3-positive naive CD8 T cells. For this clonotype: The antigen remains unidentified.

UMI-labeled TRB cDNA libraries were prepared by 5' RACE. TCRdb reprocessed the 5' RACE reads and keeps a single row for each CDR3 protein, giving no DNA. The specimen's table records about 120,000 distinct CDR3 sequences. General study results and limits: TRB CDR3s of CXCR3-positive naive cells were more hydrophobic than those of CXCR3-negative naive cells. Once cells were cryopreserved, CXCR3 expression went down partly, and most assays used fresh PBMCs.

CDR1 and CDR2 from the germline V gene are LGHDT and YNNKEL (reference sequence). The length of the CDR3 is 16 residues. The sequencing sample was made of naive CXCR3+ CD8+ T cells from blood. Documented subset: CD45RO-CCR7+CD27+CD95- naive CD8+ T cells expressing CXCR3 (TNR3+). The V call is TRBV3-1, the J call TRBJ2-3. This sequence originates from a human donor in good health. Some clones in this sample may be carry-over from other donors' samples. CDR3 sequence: CASSQDLGNLADTQYF.